Given below is one T cell receptor (beta chain) in context. Random hexamers served to reverse transcribe about 0.5 to 1 ug RNA. TCR beta CDR3 was amplified by immunoSEQ multiplex PCR. This amplification extended across 54 Vbeta and 13 Jbeta segments. TCRdb reanalysed the immunoSEQ multiplex PCR reads using MiXCR and keeps one entry per CDR3 protein. Here the sample spans approximately 140,000 distinct CDR3 sequences, 90% to 95% being singletons. The data belong to a study of CD8 T cells in Susac syndrome. In blood CD8+ and CD4+ T cells, TCR beta underwent sequencing. This CDR3 has 15 residues. Germline CDR1 PRHDT, CDR2 FYEKMQ (reference sequence). V dropped 5 bases and J dropped 3; count of bases not matched to a gene: 10.

Specimen: CD8+ T cells from PBMCs. The chain employs TRBV13 and TRBJ2-7, with 7 bases fitting TRBD1. The sequence came from a human donor in good health. The CDR3 reads CASSTRTGAIYEQYF. In DNA form, the CDR3 reads TGTGCCAGCAGCACCCGGACAGGAGCCATCTACGAGCAGTACTTC.